Listed below are T cell receptor beta chains from one sample, sequenced in a study of T cells in Graves' hyperthyroidism and ophthalmopathy. Via MiXCR, TCRdb re-called the multiplex PCR reads, giving one row per CDR3 protein. This sample has a few hundred thousand distinct CDR3 sequences; around 14% occur once, and the top ten carry less than 9.5%. The sequenced material came from blood. These receptor sequences come from a woman aged 25 to 39 with Graves' hyperthyroidism. Both conserved end residues are part of each CDR3. A D gene is named only where the DNA matches it firmly. Clone sizes are given selectively: once, few, many, or a class where the clone is expanded.

clone_size,j_call,d_call,cdr3_length,v_call,cdr3_nt,cdr3_aa
NA,TRBJ1-1,NA,15,TRBV7-2,TGTGCCAGCAGCTTATCGTCCGGGGTGGGCACTGAAGCTTTCTTT,CASSLSSGVGTEAFF
few,TRBJ2-7,TRBD1,14,TRBV5-4,TGTGCCACCTCCGGGACAGGGGGAGCCTACGAGCAGTACTTC,CATSGTGGAYEQYF
many,TRBJ2-7,NA,15,TRBV2,TGTGCCAGCAGGGAAGACAGTATGGGGGCCTACGAGCAGTACTTC,CASREDSMGAYEQYF
NA,TRBJ2-3,TRBD2,16,TRBV6-2/TRBV6-3,TGTGCCAGCAGTTATCACCTAGCGGGAGGACGAGATACGCAGTATTTT,CASSYHLAGGRDTQYF
NA,TRBJ1-3,NA,14,TRBV6-1,TGTGCCAGCAGGACAGGCGCCCAGACGGACACCATATATTTT,CASRTGAQTDTIYF
few,TRBJ2-5,NA,11,TRBV2,TGTGCCACTCAGGGGTCAGAGACCCAGTACTTC,CATQGSETQYF
NA,TRBJ2-3,TRBD1,18,TRBV6-2/TRBV6-3,TGTGCCAGCGCCCGGGCGGTCACCGGGACAGGGCTTGCAGATACGCAGTATTTT,CASARAVTGTGLADTQYF
many,TRBJ2-7,NA,14,TRBV2,TGTGCCAGCAGTGAAGGGGGAATCCTATACGAGCAGTACTTC,CASSEGGILYEQYF
NA,TRBJ2-2,NA,14,TRBV5-1,TGCGCCAGCCAGGGGGGGATCAACACCGAAGAGCTGTTTTTT,CASQGGINTEELFF
many,TRBJ1-2,TRBD1,14,TRBV7-9,TGTGCCAGCAGCCCACCCCGCAGGGGGGATGGCTACACCTTC,CASSPPRRGDGYTF
NA,TRBJ2-5,TRBD1,16,TRBV4-3,TGCGCCAGCAGCCAAGATAGCACAGGGGAGTACGAGACCCAGTACTTC,CASSQDSTGEYETQYF
NA,TRBJ2-2,TRBD1,15,TRBV7-9,TGTGCCAGCACCCCCGGGACAGGGGACACCGGGGAGCTGTTTTTT,CASTPGTGDTGELFF
many,TRBJ1-1,NA,14,TRBV5-1,TGCGCCAGCAGACCCGGAGGGGGAGTGACTGAAGCTTTCTTT,CASRPGGGVTEAFF
many,TRBJ2-1,NA,12,TRBV7-2,TGTGCCAGCAGCCAAGTGGGGGGACGGCAGTTCTTC,CASSQVGGRQFF
many,TRBJ2-1,NA,16,TRBV20-1,TGCAGTGCTAGAGATAGGTATCGGGGAACCTACAATGAGCAGTTCTTC,CSARDRYRGTYNEQFF
NA,TRBJ1-1,TRBD1,15,TRBV5-1,TGCGCCAGCAGCGGCTGGACAGGGATTTACACTGAAGCTTTCTTT,CASSGWTGIYTEAFF
many,TRBJ2-7,TRBD2,15,TRBV7-2,TGTGCCAGCAGCTTAGCTGGCGGGAGCTCCTACGAGCAGTACTTC,CASSLAGGSSYEQYF
NA,TRBJ1-1,NA,14,TRBV27,TGTGCCAGCAGTTCAACTAGCCTAGGGGGGTCAGCTTTCTTT,CASSSTSLGGSAFF
NA,TRBJ2-2,TRBD1,17,TRBV6-9,TGTGCCAGCAGTTACTCGAATCACAGGGGCGACACCGGGGAGCTGTTTTTT,CASSYSNHRGDTGELFF
many,TRBJ1-1,NA,14,TRBV4-1,TGCGCCAGCAGCCAAGATCACAGGGTAACTGAAGCTTTCTTT,CASSQDHRVTEAFF
once,TRBJ2-1,TRBD2,16,TRBV19,TGTGCCAGTACTCGGCTAGCGGAGAGCTCCTACAGTGAGCAGTTCTTC,CASTRLAESSYSEQFF
many,TRBJ2-3,NA,17,TRBV20-1,TGCAGTGCTACAGGGGGACTCCCCCTCTCCCCGGGGGATACGCAGTATTTT,CSATGGLPLSPGDTQYF
many,TRBJ2-3,NA,17,TRBV7-9,TGTGCCAGCAGCTTACCTCCACAGGGATGGAGCACAGATACGCAGTATTTT,CASSLPPQGWSTDTQYF
many,TRBJ2-5,TRBD1,15,TRBV11-2,TGTGCCAGCAGCTTGGGACAGAGAGAACAAGAGACCCAGTACTTC,CASSLGQREQETQYF
few,TRBJ1-2,TRBD1,14,TRBV27,TGTGCCAGCAGTCCGACGACAGGGAAGGGGGGCTACACCTTC,CASSPTTGKGGYTF
NA,TRBJ2-7,NA,13,TRBV4-3,TGCGCCAGCAGCCAAGGTGCAGCGGACGAGCAGTACTTC,CASSQGAADEQYF
NA,TRBJ2-2,NA,19,TRBV19,TGTGCCAGCCTGGACAGGACTGGACCCGGGAGGAGGTACACCGGGGAGCTGTTTTTT,CASLDRTGPGRRYTGELFF
many,TRBJ2-1,TRBD2,15,TRBV3-1,TGTGCCAGCAGCCAAGCTGCGGGAGCCTACAATGAGCAGTTCTTC,CASSQAAGAYNEQFF
NA,TRBJ1-6,NA,12,TRBV6-2/TRBV6-3,TGTGCCAGCAAGGGGGGAAATTCACCCCTCCACTTT,CASKGGNSPLHF
NA,TRBJ2-1,NA,13,TRBV20-1,TGCAGTGCACGGACTATCGGATACAATGAGCAGTTCTTC,CSARTIGYNEQFF
many,TRBJ1-2,NA,14,TRBV7-2,TGTGCCAGCAGCTATCTACAGGGAATTGACGGCTACACCTTC,CASSYLQGIDGYTF
many,TRBJ2-1,NA,16,TRBV11-3,TGTGCCAGCAGCTTAGGCGGTGGCTCTAGCTACAATGAGCAGTTCTTC,CASSLGGGSSYNEQFF
many,TRBJ2-3,TRBD2,15,TRBV2,TGTGCCAGCAGTGAGCGGACTAGCGCCGCAGATACGCAGTATTTT,CASSERTSAADTQYF
NA,TRBJ1-1,TRBD1,15,TRBV7-9,TGTGCCAGCAGCCGGGGGACAGGGGCAGGCACTGAAGCTTTCTTT,CASSRGTGAGTEAFF
many,TRBJ1-2,NA,15,TRBV5-1,TGCGCCAGCAGCTTGGCACAAGGACAGAACTATGGCTACACCTTC,CASSLAQGQNYGYTF
many,TRBJ1-2,TRBD1,14,TRBV30,TGTGCCTGGAGCCCAACTGGACAGGGCGGAGGCTACACCTTC,CAWSPTGQGGGYTF
many,TRBJ2-1,TRBD1,16,TRBV7-8,TGTGCCAGCAGCTATTTGATGGGACAGGGATACAATGAGCAGTTCTTC,CASSYLMGQGYNEQFF
NA,TRBJ1-1,NA,13,TRBV15,TGTGCCACCAGCATCCAAGGGAACACTGAAGCTTTCTTT,CATSIQGNTEAFF
NA,TRBJ2-1,NA,16,TRBV19,TGTGCCAGTAGTACAGCCTCCGGAATAGGGGACAATGAGCAGTTCTTC,CASSTASGIGDNEQFF
NA,TRBJ2-3,TRBD2,15,TRBV29-1,TGCAGCGTTGTTGGACTAGCGGGAGAGGGGGATACGCAGTATTTT,CSVVGLAGEGDTQYF
many,TRBJ1-5,NA,13,TRBV20-1,TGCAGTGCTCCCGTGGGGGGAAGTCAGCCCCAGCATTTT,CSAPVGGSQPQHF
NA,TRBJ2-5,NA,15,TRBV7-3,TGTGCCAGCAGCCTGTTTAGGACGGACCAAGAGACCCAGTACTTC,CASSLFRTDQETQYF
NA,TRBJ2-3,TRBD1,14,TRBV7-6,TGTGCCAGCAGCACCTGGGACAGGGGAAATACGCAGTATTTT,CASSTWDRGNTQYF
many,TRBJ2-7,NA,15,TRBV6-1,TGTGCCAGCAGTCGGGGGACGGGACGAGACTACGAGCAGTACTTC,CASSRGTGRDYEQYF
NA,TRBJ2-3,TRBD2,15,TRBV2,TGTGCCAGCAGTGTCTGGGCGGGAGTTGTAGATACGCAGTATTTT,CASSVWAGVVDTQYF
many,TRBJ2-4,TRBD2,15,TRBV3-1,TGTGCCAGCAGCCCGCTAGCGGGCGGACCAAACATTCAGTACTTC,CASSPLAGGPNIQYF
few,TRBJ2-7,TRBD2,15,TRBV29-1,TGCAGCGTTGAATTACTAGCGGGTGGGGTCTACGAGCAGTACTTC,CSVELLAGGVYEQYF
few,TRBJ1-1,NA,15,TRBV4-2,TGTGCCAGCAGCCTGGGAGGCGCAGTCAACACTGAAGCTTTCTTT,CASSLGGAVNTEAFF
NA,TRBJ2-1,TRBD2,15,TRBV4-1,TGCGCCAGCGCTATAGCGGGAGGGACCTACAATGAGCAGTCCTTC,CASAIAGGTYNEQSF
many,TRBJ2-1,TRBD2,16,TRBV20-1,TGCAGTGCTAGCGGGACTAGCGGGATCCCCTACAATGAGCAGTTCTTC,CSASGTSGIPYNEQFF
NA,TRBJ2-7,NA,11,TRBV12-3/TRBV12-4,TGTGCCAGCAACGCCGGGTACGAGCAGTACTTC,CASNAGYEQYF
many,TRBJ2-7,TRBD2,14,TRBV27,TGTGCCAGCAGACTGACTAGCGGGATTGACGAGCAGTACTTC,CASRLTSGIDEQYF
many,TRBJ2-1,NA,14,TRBV20-1,TGCAGTGCTAAGGAGGATAACCTCTACAATGAGCAGTTCTTC,CSAKEDNLYNEQFF
NA,TRBJ2-1,TRBD2,16,TRBV24-1,TGTGCCACCAGTGATTTTTTTGCGGGAGGGCCGGGTGAGCAGTTCTTC,CATSDFFAGGPGEQFF
many,TRBJ1-5,NA,17,TRBV12-3/TRBV12-4,TGTGCCAGCAGTCTCGAAACCCGCCAGCCAAGCAATCAGCCCCAGCATTTT,CASSLETRQPSNQPQHF